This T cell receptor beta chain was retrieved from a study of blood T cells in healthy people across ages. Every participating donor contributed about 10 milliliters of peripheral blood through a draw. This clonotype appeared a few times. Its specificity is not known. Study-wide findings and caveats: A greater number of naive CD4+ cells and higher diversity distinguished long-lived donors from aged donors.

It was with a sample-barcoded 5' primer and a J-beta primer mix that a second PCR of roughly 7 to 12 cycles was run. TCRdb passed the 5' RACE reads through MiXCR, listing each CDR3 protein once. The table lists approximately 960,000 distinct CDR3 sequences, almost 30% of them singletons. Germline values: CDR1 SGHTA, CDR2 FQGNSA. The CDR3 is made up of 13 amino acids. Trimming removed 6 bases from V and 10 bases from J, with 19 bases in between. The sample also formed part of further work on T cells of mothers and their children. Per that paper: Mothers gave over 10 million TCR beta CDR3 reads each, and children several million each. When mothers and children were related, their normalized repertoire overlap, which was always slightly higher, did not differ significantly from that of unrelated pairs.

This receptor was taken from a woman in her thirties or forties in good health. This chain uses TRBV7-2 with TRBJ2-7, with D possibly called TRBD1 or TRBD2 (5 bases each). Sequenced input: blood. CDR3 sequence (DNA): TGTACCAGCAGTTCCCTTAGGGTCGGGGCCCAGTACTTC. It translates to CTSSSLRVGAQYF. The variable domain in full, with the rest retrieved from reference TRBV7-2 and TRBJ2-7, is GAGVSQSPSNKVTEKGKDVELRCDPISGHTALYWYRQSLGQGLEFLIYFQGNSAPDKSGLPSDRFSAERTGGSVSTLTIQRTQQEDSAVYLCTSSSLRVGAQYFGPGTRLTVT.